The rows below give T cell receptor beta chains drawn from one sample of a study of graft-versus-host responses after intestinal transplantation. TCRdb keeps only in-frame clones here, not all; method: immunoSEQ multiplex PCR. Of fewer than 10,000 clones in the sample, approximately 88% are singletons; the top ten hold 9.9%. The input for sequencing was PBMCs, taken 242 days after intestinal transplant. Receptors originate from a human patient who received an intestinal transplant, so some T cells may come from the graft donor. Each CDR3 is given without its conserved first and last residue.

j_call	v_call	cdr3_aa
TRBJ1-1	TRBV7-4	ASSLDSTEAF
TRBJ2-1	TRBV27	ASSLTGGDEQF
TRBJ1-5	TRBV10-3	AISEEGQLKFNQPQH
TRBJ1-6	TRBV14	ASSQDRSTVYNSPLH
TRBJ2-7	TRBV4-3	ASSQDRFYEQY
TRBJ1-2	TRBV10-3	AIRGFRKDGYGYT
TRBJ2-2	TRBV19	ASGEGGRSNTGELF
TRBJ2-7	TRBV7-2	ASSPGNGAYYEQY
TRBJ2-2	TRBV19	ASSIRGGANTGELF
TRBJ2-3	TRBV30	AWSAGLAGGPVDTQY
TRBJ2-7	TRBV18	ASSPGGNSYEQY
TRBJ2-7	TRBV5-1	ASTRQGGFGEQY
TRBJ2-2	TRBV5-6	ASRGAGSLGTGELF
TRBJ1-6	TRBV6-6	AIRTGDSPLH
TRBJ2-7	TRBV5-8	ASSFSQGAREQY
TRBJ2-3	TRBV18	ASSLEEPPWGTDTQY
TRBJ2-3	TRBV7-2	ASRPSGRRTDTQY
TRBJ1-6	TRBV4-3	ASSQGSNSPLH
TRBJ2-7	TRBV4-2	ASSQPSGGPHEQY
TRBJ2-1	TRBV7-2	ASSLDTRAHNEQF
.	TRBV4-1	ASSQVWEYHYEQY
TRBJ2-7	TRBV27	ASSLLAGLDEQY
TRBJ2-1	TRBV15	ATSSSVYNEQF
TRBJ2-1	TRBV15	ATSRDMETSGITNEQF
TRBJ2-7	TRBV11-2	ASTQLAGGGEQY
TRBJ1-1	TRBV4-1	ASSQGNTEAF
TRBJ2-1	TRBV7-9	ASSSYPQPNEQF
TRBJ2-3	TRBV5-1	ASSPGLAGKDTQY
TRBJ1-4	TRBV9	ASSADRGQGTFPRGIKLF
TRBJ2-3	TRBV29-1	SVGVSTDTQY
TRBJ2-6	TRBV18	ASSRRVKYGSGANVLT
TRBJ2-1	TRBV7-9	ASSLSFRTSSYNEQF
TRBJ2-2	TRBV27	ASSPRHITGELF
TRBJ2-1	TRBV7-3	ASSFRLAGAGEQF
TRBJ2-1	TRBV11-3	ASSLLAGEGNEQF
TRBJ2-3	TRBV13	ASSLGGLSTDTQY
TRBJ2-7	TRBV5-1	ASTGGVTYEQY
TRBJ1-2	TRBV9	ASSSGFLLYGYT
TRBJ2-3	TRBV28	ASSLPPSGNLGTQY
TRBJ1-5	TRBV28	ASGYGGNNQPQH
TRBJ1-6	TRBV7-9	ASSLVGGNSPLH